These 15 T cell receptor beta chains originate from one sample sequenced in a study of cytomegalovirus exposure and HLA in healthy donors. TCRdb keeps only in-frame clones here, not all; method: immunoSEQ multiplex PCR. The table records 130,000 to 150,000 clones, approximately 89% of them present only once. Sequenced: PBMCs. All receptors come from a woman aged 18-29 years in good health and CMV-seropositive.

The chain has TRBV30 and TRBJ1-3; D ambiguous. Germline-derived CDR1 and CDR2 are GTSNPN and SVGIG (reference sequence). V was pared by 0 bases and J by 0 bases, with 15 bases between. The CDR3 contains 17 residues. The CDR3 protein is CAWSVSGLFSSGNTIYF. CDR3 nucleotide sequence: TGTGCCTGGAGTGTAAGCGGACTTTTCAGCTCTGGAAACACCATATATTTT.

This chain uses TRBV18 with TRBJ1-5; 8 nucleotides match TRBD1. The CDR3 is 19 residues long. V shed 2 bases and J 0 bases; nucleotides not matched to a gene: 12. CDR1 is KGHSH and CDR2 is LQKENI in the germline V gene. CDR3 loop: CASSPVRQGWVDSNQPQHF. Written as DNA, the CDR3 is TGTGCCAGCTCACCAGTCCGACAGGGGTGGGTCGATAGCAATCAGCCCCAGCATTTT. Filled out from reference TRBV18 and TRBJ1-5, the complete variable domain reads NAGVMQNPRHLVRRRGQEARLRCSPMKGHSHVYWYRQLPEEGLKFMVYLQKENIIDESGMPKERFSAEFPKEGPSILRIQQVVRGDSAAYFCASSPVRQGWVDSNQPQHFGDGTRLSIL.

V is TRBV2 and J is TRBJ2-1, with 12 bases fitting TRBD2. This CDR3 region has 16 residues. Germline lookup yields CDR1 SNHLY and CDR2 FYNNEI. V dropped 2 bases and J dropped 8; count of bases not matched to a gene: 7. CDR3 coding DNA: TGTGCCAGCAGTGAATCAACTAGCGGGGGGAAGTATGAGCAGTTCTTC. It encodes CASSESTSGGKYEQFF.

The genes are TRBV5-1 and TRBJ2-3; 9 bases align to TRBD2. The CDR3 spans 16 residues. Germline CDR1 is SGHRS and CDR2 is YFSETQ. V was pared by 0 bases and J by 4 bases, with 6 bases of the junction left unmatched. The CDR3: CASSLGASGAADTQYF. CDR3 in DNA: TGCGCCAGCAGCTTGGGCGCTAGCGGGGCCGCAGATACGCAGTATTTT.

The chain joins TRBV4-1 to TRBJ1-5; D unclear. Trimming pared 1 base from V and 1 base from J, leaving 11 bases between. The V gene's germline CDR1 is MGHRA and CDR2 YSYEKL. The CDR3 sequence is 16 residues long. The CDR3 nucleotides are TGCGCCAGCAGCCAAGTTCCGGTCATGAGCAATCAGCCCCAGCATTTT. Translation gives CASSQVPVMSNQPQHF.

Written as DNA, the CDR3 is TGCGCCAGCAGCCCCGGGTTGAACACTGAAGCTTTCTTT. It encodes CASSPGLNTEAFF. The rearrangement joins TRBV4-1 to TRBJ1-1; D gene ambiguous. Germline-derived CDR1 and CDR2 are MGHRA and YSYEKL. The CDR3 has 13 residues. V lost 4 bases to trimming and J lost 0 bases, with 6 bases between them.

The CDR3: CAITGGGRHTEAFF. CDR3 nucleotide sequence: TGTGCCATTACGGGAGGGGGTAGGCACACTGAAGCTTTCTTT. The chain is built from TRBV10-3 and TRBJ1-1; D may be TRBD1 (6 bases). Trimming pared 9 bases from V and 3 bases from J, leaving 17 bases between. CDR3 length: 14 residues. Germline V gives CDR1 ENHRY, CDR2 SYGVKD.

CDR3 region: CASSGPRTSYEQYF. In nucleotides, the CDR3 is TGTGCCAGCAGTGGGCCCCGGACAAGTTACGAGCAGTACTTC. V is TRBV6-1 and J is TRBJ2-7, with D possibly matching TRBD1 (5 bases). Trimming took off 4 bases at V and 4 bases at J, with 14 bases between the two ends. The CDR3 has 14 residues. CDR1 MNHNS and CDR2 SASEGT come from the germline V gene.

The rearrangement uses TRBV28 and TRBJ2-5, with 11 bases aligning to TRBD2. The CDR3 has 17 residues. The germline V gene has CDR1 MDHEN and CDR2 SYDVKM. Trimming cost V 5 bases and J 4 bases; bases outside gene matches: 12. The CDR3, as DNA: TGTGCCAGCAGTGAACCGACTAGCGGGGCAATACGAGAGACCCAGTACTTC. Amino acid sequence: CASSEPTSGAIRETQYF.

CDR3 loop: CASSRQGIETQYF. Written as DNA, the CDR3 is TGTGCCAGCAGCCGACAGGGGATTGAGACCCAGTACTTC. The V gene is TRBV5-6, the J gene TRBJ2-5; 8 nucleotides line up with TRBD1. The CDR3 contains 13 residues. Germline CDR1 and CDR2: SGHDT and YYEEEE. Trimming cost V 4 bases and J 5 bases; bases outside gene matches: 4.

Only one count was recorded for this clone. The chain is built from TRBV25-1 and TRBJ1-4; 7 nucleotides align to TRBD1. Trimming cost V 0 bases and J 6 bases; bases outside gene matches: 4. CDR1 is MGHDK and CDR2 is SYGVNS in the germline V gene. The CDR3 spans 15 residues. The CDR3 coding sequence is TGTGCCAGCAGTGAATACGACAGGGCCTATGAAAAACTGTTTTTT. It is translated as CASSEYDRAYEKLFF. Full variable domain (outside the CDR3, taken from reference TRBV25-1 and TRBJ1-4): EADIYQTPRYLVIGTGKKITLECSQTMGHDKMYWYQQDPGMELHLIHYSYGVNSTEKGDLSSESTVSRIRTEHFPLTLESARPSHTSQYLCASSEYDRAYEKLFFGSGTQLSVL.

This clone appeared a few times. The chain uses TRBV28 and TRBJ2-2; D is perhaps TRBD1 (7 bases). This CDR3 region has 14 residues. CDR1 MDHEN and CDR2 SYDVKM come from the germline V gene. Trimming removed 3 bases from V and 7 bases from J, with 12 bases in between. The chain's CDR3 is CASSFQGEDGELFF. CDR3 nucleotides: TGTGCCAGCAGTTTCCAGGGGGAGGACGGGGAGCTGTTTTTT. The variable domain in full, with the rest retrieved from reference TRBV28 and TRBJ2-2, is DVKVTQSSRYLVKRTGEKVFLECVQDMDHENMFWYRQDPGLGLRLIYFSYDVKMKEKGDIPEGYSVSREKKERFSLILESASTNQTSMYLCASSFQGEDGELFFGEGSRLTVL.

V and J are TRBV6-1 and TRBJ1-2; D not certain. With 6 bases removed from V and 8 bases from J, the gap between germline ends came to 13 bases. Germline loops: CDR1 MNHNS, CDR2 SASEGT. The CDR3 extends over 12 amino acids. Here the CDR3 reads CASSESHGGYTF. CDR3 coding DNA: TGTGCCAGCAGCGAGTCCCACGGGGGCTACACCTTC.

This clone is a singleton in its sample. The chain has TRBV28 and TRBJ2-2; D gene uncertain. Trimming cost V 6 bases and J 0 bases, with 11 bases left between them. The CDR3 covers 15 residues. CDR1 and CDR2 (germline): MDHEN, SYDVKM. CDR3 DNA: TGTGCCAGCAGCTTAATCTCCCCGAACACCGGGGAGCTGTTTTTT. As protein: CASSLISPNTGELFF. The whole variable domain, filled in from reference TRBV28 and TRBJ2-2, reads DVKVTQSSRYLVKRTGEKVFLECVQDMDHENMFWYRQDPGLGLRLIYFSYDVKMKEKGDIPEGYSVSREKKERFSLILESASTNQTSMYLCASSLISPNTGELFFGEGSRLTVL.

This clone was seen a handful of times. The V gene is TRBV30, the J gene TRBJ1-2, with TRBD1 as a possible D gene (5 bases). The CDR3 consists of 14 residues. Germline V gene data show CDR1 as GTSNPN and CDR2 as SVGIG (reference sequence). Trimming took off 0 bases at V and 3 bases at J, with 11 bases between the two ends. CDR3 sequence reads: CAWSVAGYYYGYTF. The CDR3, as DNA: TGTGCCTGGAGTGTAGCAGGGTACTACTATGGCTACACCTTC.